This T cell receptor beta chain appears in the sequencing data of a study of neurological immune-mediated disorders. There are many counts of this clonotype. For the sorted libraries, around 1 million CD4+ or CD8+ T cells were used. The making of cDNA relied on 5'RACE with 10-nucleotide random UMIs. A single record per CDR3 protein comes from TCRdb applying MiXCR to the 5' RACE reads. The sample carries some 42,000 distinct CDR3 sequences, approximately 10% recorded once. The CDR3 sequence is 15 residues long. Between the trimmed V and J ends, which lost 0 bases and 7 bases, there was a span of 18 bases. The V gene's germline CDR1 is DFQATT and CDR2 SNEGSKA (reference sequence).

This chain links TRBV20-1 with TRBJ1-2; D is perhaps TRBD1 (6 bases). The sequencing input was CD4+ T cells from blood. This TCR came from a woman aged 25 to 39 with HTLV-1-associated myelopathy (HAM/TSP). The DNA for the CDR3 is TGCAGTGCTAGAGATTACCTCTTGGGGGCGGGTGGCTACACCTTC. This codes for CSARDYLLGAGGYTF.